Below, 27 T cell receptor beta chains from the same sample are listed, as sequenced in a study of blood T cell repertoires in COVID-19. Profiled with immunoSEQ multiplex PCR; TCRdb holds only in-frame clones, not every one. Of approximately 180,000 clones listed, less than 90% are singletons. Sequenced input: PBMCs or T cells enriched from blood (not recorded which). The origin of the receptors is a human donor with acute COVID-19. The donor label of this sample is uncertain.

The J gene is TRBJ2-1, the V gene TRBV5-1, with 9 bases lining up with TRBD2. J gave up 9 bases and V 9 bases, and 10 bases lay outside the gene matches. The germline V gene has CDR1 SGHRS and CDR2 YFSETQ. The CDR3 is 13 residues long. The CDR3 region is CATAGGLNAEQFF. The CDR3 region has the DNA TGCGCCACCGCGGGGGGGTTAAACGCTGAGCAGTTCTTC.

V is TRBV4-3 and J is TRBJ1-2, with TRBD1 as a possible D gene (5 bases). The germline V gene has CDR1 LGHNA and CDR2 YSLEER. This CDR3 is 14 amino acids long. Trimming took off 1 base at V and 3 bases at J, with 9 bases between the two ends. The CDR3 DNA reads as TGCGCCAGCAGCCAAGGCGGGGGAGACTATGGCTACACCTTC. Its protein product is CASSQGGGDYGYTF.

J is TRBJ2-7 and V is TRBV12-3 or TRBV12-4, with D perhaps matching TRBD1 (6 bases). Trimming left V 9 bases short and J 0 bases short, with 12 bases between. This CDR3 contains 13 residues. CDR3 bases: TGTGCCAGTTCGCAGGGGACCTCCTACGAGCAGTACTTC. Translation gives CASSQGTSYEQYF.

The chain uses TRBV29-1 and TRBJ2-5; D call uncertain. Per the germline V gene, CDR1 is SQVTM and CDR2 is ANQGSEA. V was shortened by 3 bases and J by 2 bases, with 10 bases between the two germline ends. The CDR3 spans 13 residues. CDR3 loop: CSVDASTQETQYF. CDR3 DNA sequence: TGCAGCGTTGATGCCTCGACACAAGAGACCCAGTACTTC.

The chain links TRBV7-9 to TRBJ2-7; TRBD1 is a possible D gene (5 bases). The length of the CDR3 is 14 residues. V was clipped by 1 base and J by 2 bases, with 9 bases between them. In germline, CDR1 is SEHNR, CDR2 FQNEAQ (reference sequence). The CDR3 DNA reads TGTGCCAGCAGCTTAGTTGACAGCCCCTACGAGCAGTACTTC. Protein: CASSLVDSPYEQYF.

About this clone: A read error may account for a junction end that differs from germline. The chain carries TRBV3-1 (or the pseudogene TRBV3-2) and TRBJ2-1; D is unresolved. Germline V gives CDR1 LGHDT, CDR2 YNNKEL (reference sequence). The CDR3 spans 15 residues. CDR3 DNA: TGTGCCAGCAGCCAAGATACGTCCCCAGCGTTCCCTAAAATCTTC. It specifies CASSQDTSPAFPKIF.

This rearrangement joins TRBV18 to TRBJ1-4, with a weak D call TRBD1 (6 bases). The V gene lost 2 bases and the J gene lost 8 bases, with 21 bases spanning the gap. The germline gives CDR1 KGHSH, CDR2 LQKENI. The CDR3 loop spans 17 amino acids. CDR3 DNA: TGTGCCAGCTCACCAAACGATGCGGGGGGCTCTGACGAAAAACTGTTTTTT. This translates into CASSPNDAGGSDEKLFF. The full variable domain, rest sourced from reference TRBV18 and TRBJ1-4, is NAGVMQNPRHLVRRRGQEARLRCSPMKGHSHVYWYRQLPEEGLKFMVYLQKENIIDESGMPKERFSAEFPKEGPSILRIQQVVRGDSAAYFCASSPNDAGGSDEKLFFGSGTQLSVL.

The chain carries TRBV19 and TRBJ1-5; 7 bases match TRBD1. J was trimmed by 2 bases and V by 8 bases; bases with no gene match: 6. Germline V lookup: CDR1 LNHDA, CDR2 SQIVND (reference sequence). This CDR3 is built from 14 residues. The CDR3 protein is CASALDRGNQPQHF. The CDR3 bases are TGTGCCAGTGCCTTAGACAGGGGCAATCAGCCCCAGCATTTT.

This chain's CDR3 is CASSPGRGGGPTDTQYF. The CDR3 DNA sequence: TGTGCCAGCAGCCCCGGGAGGGGGGGCGGCCCCACAGATACGCAGTATTTT. The V gene is TRBV7-3, the J gene TRBJ2-3; the match to TRBD2 covers 8 bases. The CDR3 loop spans 17 amino acids. The V and J ends lost 5 bases and 2 bases, in that order; junction bases with no gene match: 12. Looked up from germline, CDR1 is SGHTA and CDR2 is FQGTGA.

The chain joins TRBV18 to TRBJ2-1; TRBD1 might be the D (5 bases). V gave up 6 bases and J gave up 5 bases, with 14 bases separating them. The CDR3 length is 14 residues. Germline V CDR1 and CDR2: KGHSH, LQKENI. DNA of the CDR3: TGTGCCAGCTCGCCTCTCAGGGCCAACAATGAGCAGTTCTTC. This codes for CASSPLRANNEQFF.

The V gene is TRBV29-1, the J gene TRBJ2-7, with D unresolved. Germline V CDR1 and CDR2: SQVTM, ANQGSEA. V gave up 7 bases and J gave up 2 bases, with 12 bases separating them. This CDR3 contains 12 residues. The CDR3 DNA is TGCAGCGCCTCGATAGGAGCCTACGAGCAGTACTTC. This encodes CSASIGAYEQYF.

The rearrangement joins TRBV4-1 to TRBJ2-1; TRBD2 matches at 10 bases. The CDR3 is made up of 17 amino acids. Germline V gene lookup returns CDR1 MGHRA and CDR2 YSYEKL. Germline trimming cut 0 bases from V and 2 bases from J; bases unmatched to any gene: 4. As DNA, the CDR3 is TGCGCCAGCAGCCAAGATACTAGCGGGGCCCCCTACAATGAGCAGTTCTTC. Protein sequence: CASSQDTSGAPYNEQFF.

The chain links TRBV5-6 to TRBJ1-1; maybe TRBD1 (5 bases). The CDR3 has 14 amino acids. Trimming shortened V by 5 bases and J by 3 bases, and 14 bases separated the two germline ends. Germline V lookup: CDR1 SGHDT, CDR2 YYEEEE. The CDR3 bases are TGTGCCAGCAGGCAGCAGGGTTCCGACACTGAAGCTTTCTTT. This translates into CASRQQGSDTEAFF.

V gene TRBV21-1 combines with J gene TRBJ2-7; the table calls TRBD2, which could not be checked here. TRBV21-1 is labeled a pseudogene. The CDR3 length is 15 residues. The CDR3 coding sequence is TGTGCCAGCAGCAAAAACGAGCGTCCGGGATACGAGCAGTACTTC. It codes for CASSKNERPGYEQYF.

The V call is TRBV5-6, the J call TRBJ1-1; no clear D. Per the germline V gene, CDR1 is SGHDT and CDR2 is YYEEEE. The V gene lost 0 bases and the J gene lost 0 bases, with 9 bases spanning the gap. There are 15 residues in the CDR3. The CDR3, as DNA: TGTGCCAGCAGCTTGGATACCAGGCTGAACACTGAAGCTTTCTTT. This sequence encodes CASSLDTRLNTEAFF.

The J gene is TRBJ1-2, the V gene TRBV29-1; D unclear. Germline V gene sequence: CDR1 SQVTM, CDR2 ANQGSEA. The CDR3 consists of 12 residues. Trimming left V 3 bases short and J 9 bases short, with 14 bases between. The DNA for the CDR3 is TGCAGCGTTGATGGGCAGGATAGGAGCTACACCTTC. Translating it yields CSVDGQDRSYTF.

The DNA of the CDR3 is TGTGCCAGCAGCCCGAGGATCTTGAACTATGGCTACACCTTC. This codes for CASSPRILNYGYTF. The J gene is TRBJ1-2, the V gene TRBV7-2, with D uncertain. This CDR3 is 14 amino acids long. The V end was cut by 5 bases, the J end by 2 bases, with 12 bases between. Germline V gene sequence: CDR1 SGHTA, CDR2 FQGNSA.

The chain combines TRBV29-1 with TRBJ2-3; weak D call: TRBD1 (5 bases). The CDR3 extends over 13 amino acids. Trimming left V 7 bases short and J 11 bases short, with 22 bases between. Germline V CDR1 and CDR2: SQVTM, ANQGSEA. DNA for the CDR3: TGCAGCGCGGACGTCGCAGGGATGTTAAAGCAGTATTTT. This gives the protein CSADVAGMLKQYF.

This CDR3 is CASSLGTSSNNEQFF. The DNA for the CDR3 is TGTGCCAGCAGCTTGGGGACATCCTCGAACAATGAGCAGTTCTTC. The genes are TRBV7-9 and TRBJ2-1, with D maybe TRBD1 (6 bases). Germline V gives CDR1 SEHNR, CDR2 FQNEAQ (reference sequence). CDR3 size: 15 residues. V lost 3 bases, J lost 5 bases, and 14 bases lay in between.

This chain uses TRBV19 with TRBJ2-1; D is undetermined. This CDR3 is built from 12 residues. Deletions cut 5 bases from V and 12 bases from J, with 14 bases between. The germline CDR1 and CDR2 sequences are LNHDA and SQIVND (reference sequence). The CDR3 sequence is CASSPLSRGQFF. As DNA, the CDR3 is TGTGCCAGTAGTCCTCTGTCCCGAGGGCAGTTCTTC.

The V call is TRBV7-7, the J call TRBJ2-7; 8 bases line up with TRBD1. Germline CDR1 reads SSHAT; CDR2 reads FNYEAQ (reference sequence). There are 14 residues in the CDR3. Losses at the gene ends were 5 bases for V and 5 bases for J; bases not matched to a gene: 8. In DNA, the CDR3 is TGTGCCAGCAGCCCCCAGGGGGCGATCCACGAGCAGTACTTC. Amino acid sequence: CASSPQGAIHEQYF.

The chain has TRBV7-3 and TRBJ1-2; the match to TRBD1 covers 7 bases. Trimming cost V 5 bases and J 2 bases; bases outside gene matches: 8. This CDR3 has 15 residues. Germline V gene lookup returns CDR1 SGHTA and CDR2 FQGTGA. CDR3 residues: CASSPMAGGNYGYTF. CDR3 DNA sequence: TGTGCCAGCAGCCCAATGGCAGGGGGGAACTATGGCTACACCTTC.

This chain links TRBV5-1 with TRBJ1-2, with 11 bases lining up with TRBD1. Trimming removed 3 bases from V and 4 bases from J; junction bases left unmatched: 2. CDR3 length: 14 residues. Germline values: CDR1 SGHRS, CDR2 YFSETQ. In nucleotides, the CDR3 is TGCGCCAGCAGCTATGGACAGGGGGCCTATGGCTACACCTTC. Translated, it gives CASSYGQGAYGYTF. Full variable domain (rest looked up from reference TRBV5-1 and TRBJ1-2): KAGVTQTPRYLIKTRGQQVTLSCSPISGHRSVSWYQQTPGQGLQFLFEYFSETQRNKGNFPGRFSGRQFSNSRSEMNVSTLELGDSALYLCASSYGQGAYGYTFGSGTRLTVV.

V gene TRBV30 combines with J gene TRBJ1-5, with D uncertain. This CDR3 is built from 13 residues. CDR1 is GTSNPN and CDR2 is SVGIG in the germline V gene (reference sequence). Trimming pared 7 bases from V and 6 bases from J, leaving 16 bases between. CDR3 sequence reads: CALAAAGGQPQHF. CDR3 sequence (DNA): TGTGCCTTGGCCGCGGCGGGCGGTCAGCCCCAGCATTTT.

In nucleotides, the CDR3 is TGTGCCAGCAGCCGCGGACAGCCGAATGAAAAACTGTTTTTT. It translates to CASSRGQPNEKLFF. The rearrangement joins TRBV3-1 (or the pseudogene TRBV3-2) to TRBJ1-4, with a tentative D call TRBD1 (6 bases). V lost 4 bases to trimming and J lost 5 bases, with 11 bases between them. The V gene's germline CDR1 is LGHDT and CDR2 YNNKEL (reference sequence). This CDR3 has 14 amino acids.

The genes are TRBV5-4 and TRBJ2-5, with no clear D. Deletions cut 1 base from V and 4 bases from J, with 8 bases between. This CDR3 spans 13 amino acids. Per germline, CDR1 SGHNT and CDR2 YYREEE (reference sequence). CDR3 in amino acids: CASSLWASETQYF. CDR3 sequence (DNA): TGTGCCAGCAGCTTGTGGGCGTCAGAGACCCAGTACTTC.

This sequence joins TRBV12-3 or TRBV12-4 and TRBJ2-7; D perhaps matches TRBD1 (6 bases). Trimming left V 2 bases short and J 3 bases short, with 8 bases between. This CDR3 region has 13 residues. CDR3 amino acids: CASSLQQGYEQYF. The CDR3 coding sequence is TGTGCCAGCAGTTTACAACAGGGCTACGAGCAGTACTTC.